The present TCR beta chain was sequenced within a study of OX40 agonist ivuxolimab in advanced cancers. The J segment lost 5 bases and the V segment lost 4 bases, leaving 9 bases of the junction unmatched. This CDR3 is 16 amino acids long. Looked up from germline, CDR1 is SNHLY and CDR2 is FYNNEI. The method was immunoSEQ multiplex PCR; TCRdb's version includes in-frame clones alone and lacks a portion of them. The data show approximately 33,000 clones, with 75% to 90% seen just once and 35% to 40% held by the top ten. Here the sequenced sample was CD4+ or CD8+ T cells sorted from blood, taken in a trial of the OX40 agonist ivuxolimab. This chain joins TRBV2 and TRBJ1-5; 9 nucleotides line up with TRBD1. The source is an adult with an advanced solid tumor such as melanoma, head and neck, liver or kidney cancer. DNA of the CDR3: TGTGCCAGCAGTGGAAGGGACAGGGAAATCTATCAGCCCCAGCATTTT. It encodes CASSGRDREIYQPQHF.